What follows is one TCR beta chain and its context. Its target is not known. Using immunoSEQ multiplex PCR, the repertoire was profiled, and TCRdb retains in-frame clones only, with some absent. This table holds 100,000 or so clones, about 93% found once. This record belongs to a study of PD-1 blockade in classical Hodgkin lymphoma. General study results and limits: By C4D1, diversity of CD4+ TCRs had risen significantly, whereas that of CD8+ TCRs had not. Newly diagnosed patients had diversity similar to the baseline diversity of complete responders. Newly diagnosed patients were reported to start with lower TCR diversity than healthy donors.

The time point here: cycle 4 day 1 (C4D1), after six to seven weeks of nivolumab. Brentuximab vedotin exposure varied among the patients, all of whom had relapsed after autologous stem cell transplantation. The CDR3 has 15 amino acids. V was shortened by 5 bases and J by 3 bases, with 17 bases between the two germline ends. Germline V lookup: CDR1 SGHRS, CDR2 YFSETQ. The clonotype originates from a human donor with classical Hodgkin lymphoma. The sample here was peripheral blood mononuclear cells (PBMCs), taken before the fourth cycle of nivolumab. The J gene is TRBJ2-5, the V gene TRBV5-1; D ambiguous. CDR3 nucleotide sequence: TGCGCCAGCAGGGTCGGTACTTTGGGGAAAGAGACCCAGTACTTC. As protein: CASRVGTLGKETQYF.